This T cell receptor beta chain appears in the sequencing data of a study of T cells in Graves' hyperthyroidism and ophthalmopathy. Study-level findings and limits: Before onset, ophthalmopathy was predicted by the model a median approximately 6.6 months earlier.

From 10 ml of fresh peripheral blood, PBMCs were isolated. Amplified TCR beta CDR3 regions came from RNA transcripts. A set of HTBI primers served as the primers for a first-round RT-PCR of the TCR CDR3. In TCRdb, the multiplex PCR reads were re-called with MiXCR into one record per CDR3 protein. The sample yields around 240,000 distinct CDR3 sequences, about a sixth seen once. This clonotype was found many times. Its antigen remains unidentified. This receptor was identified in a woman younger than 30 with Graves' ophthalmopathy. Sequencing input: blood.

This chain's CDR3 is CSAPRQTSTDTQYF. CDR3 DNA sequence: TGCAGTGCTCCCCGACAGACTAGCACAGATACGCAGTATTTT. V and J are TRBV20-1 and TRBJ2-3; tentative D call: TRBD1 (5 bases). The germline V gene encodes CDR1 DFQATT and CDR2 SNEGSKA (reference sequence). The CDR3 has 14 residues. Trimming took off 5 bases at V and 0 bases at J, with 12 bases between the two ends.